The clone carrying this T cell receptor (beta chain) was seen repeatedly, ten times or more. Amplicons of TCR beta CDR3 were generated from genomic DNA by two-round multiplex PCR. First-round PCR, the initial amplification, used primers specific to each TRBV and TRBJ gene. TCRdb called the multiplex PCR reads again in MiXCR, with one record for every CDR3 protein. The sample lists 30,000 to 40,000 distinct CDR3 sequences; less than 40% were seen once. The CDR3 is made up of 14 amino acids. Germline V CDR1 and CDR2: SGHRS, YFSETQ. Trimming removed 0 bases from V and 5 bases from J; junction bases left unmatched: 5. This specimen comes from a study of prognosis after radiotherapy for stage I lung cancer. Study summary: SBRT spanned 3 to 5 fractions, reaching a biologically effective dose of at least 100 Gy.

The chain couples TRBV5-1 to TRBJ2-7; TRBD2 agrees at 7 bases. This receptor was taken from a donor older than 45 with non-small cell lung cancer. Sequenced here: PBMCs, sampled before or after stereotactic body radiation therapy (not recorded which). The CDR3 DNA sequence: TGCGCCAGCAGCTTGGAGGCGGGAGTCAACGAGCAGTACTTC. Translated: CASSLEAGVNEQYF.